The TCR beta chain described here comes from a study of blood T cell repertoires in COVID-19. In the study overall: Material from acute and convalescent COVID-19 was sourced from the United States, Italy and Spain. T cells, B-cell-depleted T cells, or PBMCs provided the cDNA or gDNA that served as material.

Original analysis: Cell counts per sample came from amplifying reference gene primers. TCRdb keeps only in-frame clones here, not all; method: immunoSEQ multiplex PCR. The V and J calls and clone size come from that table; D and trimming were worked out from the DNA. This sample has roughly 250,000 clones; 80% to 90% occur once, and the top ten carry approximately 0.84%. Per germline, CDR1 SNHLY and CDR2 FYNNEI. The CDR3 is 14 amino acids. V shed 4 bases, J shed 6 bases, and the junction held 4 bases outside the gene matches. Sequenced sample: peripheral blood. The chain is built from TRBV2 and TRBJ2-1; 9 nucleotides match TRBD2. The receptor was isolated from a man in his thirties or forties with acute or convalescent COVID-19. For the CDR3, the DNA is TGTGCCAGCAGTGTAGAGGGACTAGCCAATGAGCAGTTCTTC. Translation: CASSVEGLANEQFF.